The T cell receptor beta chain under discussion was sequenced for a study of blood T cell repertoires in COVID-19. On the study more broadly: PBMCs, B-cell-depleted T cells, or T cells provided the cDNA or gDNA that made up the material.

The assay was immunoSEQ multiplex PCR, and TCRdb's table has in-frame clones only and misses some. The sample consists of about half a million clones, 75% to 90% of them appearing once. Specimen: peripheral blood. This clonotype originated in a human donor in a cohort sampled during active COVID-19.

The CDR3 region has the DNA TGTGCCAGCAGCTCCACTCACCTTACACCGGGACAGGGGTCTGGAAGCTCTGGGGCCAACGTCCTGACTTTC. Protein product: CASSSTHLTPGQGSGSSGANVLTF. The rearrangement uses TRBV7-1 and TRBJ2-6; 10 bases match TRBD1. TRBV7-1 is annotated as an ORF whose role is uncertain. The V and J ends lost 3 bases and 0 bases, in that order; junction bases with no gene match: 23. This CDR3 has 24 amino acids.